The clone carrying this TCR beta chain was detected ten times or more. No antigen is known for it. This record comes from a study of T-cell memory formation after mild COVID-19. At the level of the study: TCR clusters were mostly confined to one donor each.

Study-level points and caveats: Shrinking CD4+ clones resided mostly in CM and EM, and CD8+ ones in EMRA. Second-wave clones peaking on day 37 lacked confirmed SARS-CoV-2 specificity. Some clones that responded turned up in pre-infection memory, which suggests that cross-reactive memory joined in.

This CDR3 has 14 residues. Deletions cut 7 bases from V and 6 bases from J, with 17 bases between. The V gene's germline CDR1 is SGHRS and CDR2 YFSETQ. Each CDR3 protein gets one entry after TCRdb re-called the 5' RACE reads with MiXCR. The table has tens of thousands of distinct CDR3 sequences, about 12% seen once. Material: PBMCs or a T cell subset sorted from them (not recorded which). J is TRBJ2-1 and V is TRBV5-1; unclear D gene. The TCR sequence derives from an adult woman who had mild COVID-19 (a few samples of this study predate the infection). Cell type and time point are not known. The CDR3 coding sequence is TGCGCCAGCGGAACTGATCTAAGTCGCAATGAGCAGTTCTTC. It codes for CASGTDLSRNEQFF.